A selection of T cell receptor beta chains follows, all from one sample in a study of metastatic and nonmetastatic thyroid tumors. Through MiXCR, TCRdb re-clonotyped the PCR reads. The sample shows around 8,600 clones, approximately 40% of them seen only once. Source material: tumor tissue. The receptors were sampled from a female donor with papillary thyroid cancer or a benign thyroid nodule (not recorded which). Some clones in this sample may be carry-over from other donors' samples. CDR3s include the opening cysteine and the closing phenylalanine or tryptophan. The D gene is left open where the match is weak. Rows may omit the clone size; those that give it use once, few, many or a size class.

>few|TRBJ2-7|TRBD1|TRBV6-1
CASSDDRVNYYEQYF
TGTGCCAGCAGCGATGACAGGGTAAATTACTACGAGCAGTACTTC
>few|TRBJ2-2|NA|TRBV28
CASSLGAGELFF
TGTGCCAGCAGTCTAGGGGCCGGGGAGCTGTTTTTT
>NA|TRBJ2-7|TRBD2|TRBV18
CASSPTGGGTSGSLYEQYF
TGTGCCAGCTCCCCTACAGGGGGAGGAACTAGCGGGAGTCTCTACGAGCAGTACTTC
>NA|TRBJ2-5|TRBD2|TRBV4-2
CASSQWALAEQETQYF
TGTGCCAGCAGCCAGTGGGCCCTAGCGGAACAAGAGACCCAGTACTTC
>medium-sized|TRBJ2-1|TRBD2|TRBV9
CASSVEVVAGGRDEQFF
TGTGCCAGCAGCGTAGAGGTGGTAGCGGGGGGGCGCGATGAGCAGTTCTTC
>medium-sized|TRBJ2-1|NA|TRBV5-1
CASSSGTQYNEQFF
TGCGCCAGCAGCTCCGGGACTCAGTACAATGAGCAGTTCTTC
>many|TRBJ1-4|NA|TRBV10-3
CAISQGSEKLFF
TGTGCCATCAGCCAGGGGAGTGAAAAACTGTTTTTT
>NA|TRBJ1-2|TRBD1|TRBV5-8
CASRPTGAIYGYTF
TGTGCCAGCAGGCCGACAGGGGCCATCTATGGCTACACCTTC
>NA|TRBJ2-5|NA|TRBV30
CAWSVLGRVGETQYF
TGTGCCTGGAGTGTATTAGGTCGGGTTGGGGAGACCCAGTACTTC
>large|TRBJ1-5|NA|TRBV28
CASSLGGVRGYQPQHF
TGTGCCAGCAGTTTAGGGGGGGTCCGGGGTTATCAGCCCCAGCATTTT
>NA|TRBJ1-2|TRBD1|TRBV7-2
CASSLGGQGRDGYTF
TGTGCCAGCAGCTTAGGCGGACAGGGGAGGGATGGCTACACCTTC
>few|TRBJ2-2|NA|TRBV9
CASGPNTGELFF
TGTGCCAGCGGCCCGAACACCGGGGAGCTGTTTTTT
>NA|TRBJ1-6|NA|TRBV7-2
CASSWTDYSSPLHF
TGTGCCAGCAGTTGGACGGACTATAGTTCACCCCTCCACTTT
>NA|TRBJ2-7|NA|TRBV11-2
CASSPGGKSYEQYF
TGTGCCAGCAGCCCTGGTGGGAAGTCCTACGAGCAGTACTTC
>NA|TRBJ2-7|NA|TRBV6-1
CASSEGPRGYEQYF
TGTGCCAGCAGTGAAGGGCCGCGGGGCTACGAGCAGTACTTC
>NA|TRBJ1-2|NA|TRBV20-1
CSAEQGFPNYGYTF
TGCAGTGCTGAACAGGGTTTCCCGAACTATGGCTACACCTTC
>few|TRBJ2-7|TRBD1|TRBV28
CASTGTASRTLEQYF
TGTGCCAGCACCGGGACAGCCAGCAGGACTCTCGAGCAGTACTTC
>medium-sized|TRBJ1-1|TRBD1|TRBV28
CASSFGQGVAFF
TGTGCCAGCAGTTTTGGACAGGGCGTAGCTTTCTTT
>NA|TRBJ1-6|NA|TRBV6-1
CASRQGRASSPLHF
TGTGCCAGCAGACAGGGACGGGCGAGTTCACCCCTCCACTTT
>NA|TRBJ2-1|NA|TRBV20-1
CSAGSYNEQFF
TGCAGTGCGGGCTCCTACAATGAGCAGTTCTTC
>NA|TRBJ1-2|TRBD1|TRBV5-6
CASSRGQGPYGYTF
TGTGCCAGCAGCCGGGGACAGGGGCCCTATGGCTACACCTTC
>NA|TRBJ1-6|NA|TRBV5-5
CASSIYWAEGSLHF
TGTGCCAGCAGCATCTACTGGGCCGAGGGGTCCCTCCACTTT
>NA|TRBJ2-7|NA|TRBV19
CASSISVVPVYEQYF
TGTGCCAGTAGTATTTCGGTTGTGCCCGTCTACGAGCAGTACTTC
>NA|TRBJ2-3|TRBD2|TRBV28
CASSLLSAGGTDTQYF
TGTGCCAGCAGTTTACTTTCGGCGGGGGGCACAGATACGCAGTATTTT
>NA|TRBJ2-7|NA|TRBV11-2
CASSLSSLNEQYF
TGTGCCAGCAGCTTATCCAGTCTTAACGAGCAGTACTTC
>few|TRBJ2-7|TRBD1|TRBV6-2/TRBV6-3
CASSFGTGSEQYF
TGTGCCAGCAGTTTTGGGACAGGGTCCGAGCAGTACTTC
>NA|TRBJ1-1|TRBD1|TRBV7-8
CASSLDRGAFF
TGTGCCAGCAGCTTAGACAGGGGCGCTTTCTTT
>many|TRBJ1-6|NA|TRBV5-5
CASSLVAGPNSPLHF
TGTGCCAGCAGCTTGGTGGCAGGGCCGAACTCACCCCTCCACTTT